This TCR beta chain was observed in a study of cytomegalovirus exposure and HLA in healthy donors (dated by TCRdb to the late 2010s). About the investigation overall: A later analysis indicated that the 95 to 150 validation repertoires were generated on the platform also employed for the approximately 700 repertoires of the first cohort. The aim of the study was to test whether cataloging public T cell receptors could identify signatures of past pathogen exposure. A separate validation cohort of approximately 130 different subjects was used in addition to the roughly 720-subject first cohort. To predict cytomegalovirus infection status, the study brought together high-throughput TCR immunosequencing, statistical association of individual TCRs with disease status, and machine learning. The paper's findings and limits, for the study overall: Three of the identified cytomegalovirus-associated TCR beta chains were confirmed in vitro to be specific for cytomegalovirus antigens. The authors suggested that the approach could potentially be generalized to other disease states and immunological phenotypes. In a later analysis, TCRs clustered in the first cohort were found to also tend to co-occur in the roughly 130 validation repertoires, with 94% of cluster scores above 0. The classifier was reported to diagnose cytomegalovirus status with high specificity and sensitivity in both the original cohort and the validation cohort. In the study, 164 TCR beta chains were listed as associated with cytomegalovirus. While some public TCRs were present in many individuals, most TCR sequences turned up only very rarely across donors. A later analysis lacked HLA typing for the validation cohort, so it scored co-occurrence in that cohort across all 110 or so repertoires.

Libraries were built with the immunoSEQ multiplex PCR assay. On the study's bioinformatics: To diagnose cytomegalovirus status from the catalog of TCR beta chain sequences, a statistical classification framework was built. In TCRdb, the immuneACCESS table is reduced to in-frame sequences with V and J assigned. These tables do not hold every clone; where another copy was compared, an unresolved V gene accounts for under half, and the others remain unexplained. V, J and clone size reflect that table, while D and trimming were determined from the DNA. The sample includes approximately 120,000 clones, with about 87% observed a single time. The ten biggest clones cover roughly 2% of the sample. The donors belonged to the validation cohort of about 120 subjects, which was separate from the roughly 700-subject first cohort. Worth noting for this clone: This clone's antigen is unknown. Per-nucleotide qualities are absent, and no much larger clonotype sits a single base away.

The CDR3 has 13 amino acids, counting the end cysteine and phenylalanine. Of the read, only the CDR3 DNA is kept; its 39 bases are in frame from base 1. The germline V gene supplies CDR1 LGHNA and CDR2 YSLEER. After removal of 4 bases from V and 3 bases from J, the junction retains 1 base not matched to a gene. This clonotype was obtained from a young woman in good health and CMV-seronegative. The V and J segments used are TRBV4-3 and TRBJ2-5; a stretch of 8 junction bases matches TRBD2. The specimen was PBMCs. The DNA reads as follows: TGCGCCAGCAGCCCGGGACTAGAAGAGACCCAGTACTTC. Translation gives CASSPGLEETQYF.